This passage covers 14 T cell receptor beta chains from one sample sequenced in a study of blood T cell repertoires in COVID-19. TCRdb keeps only in-frame clones here, not all; method: immunoSEQ multiplex PCR. The sample shows approximately 150,000 clones, 85% to 90% of them seen only once. The sample comprised peripheral blood. Receptors were obtained from a woman aged 55-75 years with active COVID-19.

This chain joins TRBV6-5 and TRBJ2-5, with a weak D call TRBD2 (6 bases). The CDR3 has 13 amino acids. The ends were cut back, 4 bases at V and 5 bases at J, with 11 bases in the middle. Germline V gene lookup returns CDR1 MNHEY and CDR2 SVGAGI. The CDR3 is CASSSGGWETQYF. The DNA of the CDR3 is TGTGCCAGCAGTTCCGGGGGTTGGGAGACCCAGTACTTC.

This rearrangement joins TRBV11-2 to TRBJ2-1, with 8 bases lining up with TRBD1. Germline V CDR1 and CDR2: SGHAT, FQNNGV. With V trimmed by 1 base and J by 12 bases, 5 bases remained unmatched. There are 13 residues in the CDR3. The CDR3 nucleotides read TGTGCCAGCAGCTTAGTAAGGGGGACAGGGCAGTTCTTC. This codes for CASSLVRGTGQFF.

V gene TRBV9 combines with J gene TRBJ2-1, with 16 bases that match TRBD2. Trimming cost V 4 bases and J 9 bases; bases outside gene matches: 4. Germline CDR1 and CDR2: SGDLS and YYNGEE. This CDR3 spans 15 amino acids. CDR3 sequence reads: CASSSGLAGGFEQFF. CDR3 nucleotide sequence: TGTGCCAGCAGCTCGGGACTAGCGGGAGGGTTTGAGCAGTTCTTC.

This clone came up a few times. The J gene is TRBJ1-1, the V gene TRBV18, with D unresolved. The germline V gene encodes CDR1 KGHSH and CDR2 LQKENI. CDR3 size: 13 residues. V dropped 3 bases and J dropped 1 base, with 6 bases sitting between them. The CDR3 DNA sequence: TGTGCCAGCTCACCTAGCCAGAACACTGAAGCTTTCTTT. This codes for CASSPSQNTEAFF.

This chain uses TRBV11-2 with TRBJ2-2; D is ambiguous. The V and J ends lost 5 bases and 2 bases respectively, with 12 bases between them. From germline, CDR1 is SGHAT and CDR2 FQNNGV. The CDR3 spans 15 residues. CDR3: CASSPGWVNTGELFF. In DNA form, the CDR3 reads TGTGCCAGCAGCCCCGGGTGGGTAAACACCGGGGAGCTGTTTTTT.

This clone showed up just once. This chain connects TRBV4-2 to TRBJ2-5, with TRBD1 matching over 9 bases. The CDR3 sequence is 15 residues long. V lost 4 bases to trimming and J lost 5 bases; unmatched junction nucleotides: 8. CDR1 is LGHNA and CDR2 is YNFKEQ in the germline V gene. This CDR3 is CASSLVTGGRETQYF. For the CDR3, the DNA is TGTGCCAGCAGCCTTGTGACAGGGGGAAGGGAGACCCAGTACTTC.

This clone has a single count. This chain links TRBV25-1 with TRBJ2-1, with D tentatively TRBD2 (6 bases). V lost 2 bases to trimming and J lost 8 bases, with 16 bases between them. Germline V gene data show CDR1 as MGHDK and CDR2 as SYGVNS. The CDR3 runs to 15 residues. Written as DNA, the CDR3 is TGTGCCAGCAGTGAACACGGGACGGGACTTCATGAGCAGTTCTTC. This codes for CASSEHGTGLHEQFF.

The rearrangement uses TRBV7-9 and TRBJ2-1; 9 bases align to TRBD2. CDR1 and CDR2 (germline): SEHNR, FQNEAQ (reference sequence). The V gene end was trimmed by 7 bases and the J gene end by 4 bases; junction bases not matched to a gene: 11. The CDR3 is 16 amino acids. CDR3 amino acids: CASNLIAGVAYNEQFF. In DNA, the CDR3 is TGTGCCAGCAACCTAATAGCGGGAGTTGCGTACAATGAGCAGTTCTTC.

The V gene is TRBV19, the J gene TRBJ1-3, with D possibly matching TRBD1 (5 bases). Trimming removed 5 bases at V and 3 bases at J, with 11 bases between. This CDR3 has 14 amino acids. Germline V gene data show CDR1 as LNHDA and CDR2 as SQIVND (reference sequence). In DNA, the CDR3 is TGTGCCAGTAGTGAACAGGTTTATGGAAACACCATATATTTT. Translating gives CASSEQVYGNTIYF. Filled out from reference TRBV19 and TRBJ1-3, the complete variable domain reads DGGITQSPKYLFRKEGQNVTLSCEQNLNHDAMYWYRQDPGQGLRLIYYSQIVNDFQKGDIAEGYSVSREKKESFPLTVTSAQKNPTAFYLCASSEQVYGNTIYFGEGSWLTVV.

The V gene is TRBV24-1, the J gene TRBJ2-1, with 10 bases matching TRBD1. Germline values: CDR1 KGHDR, CDR2 SFDVKD. The CDR3 contains 17 residues. Trimming at V came to 1 base and at J to 5 bases, leaving 7 bases not matched to a gene. CDR3 nucleotide sequence: TGTGCCACCAGTGATTTCGCCGGGACAGGGGCGAACAATGAGCAGTTCTTC. Translated, it gives CATSDFAGTGANNEQFF.

This clone appeared a few times. The gene calls are TRBV27 and TRBJ2-4; tentatively, D is TRBD2 (6 bases). This CDR3 spans 16 amino acids. The germline gives CDR1 MNHEY, CDR2 SMNVEV (reference sequence). Trimming removed 6 bases at V and 2 bases at J, with 17 bases between. Written as DNA, the CDR3 is TGTGCCAGCAGACCGAGATCGGGAGTAACCAAAAACATTCAGTACTTC. The encoded protein is CASRPRSGVTKNIQYF.

The V and J genes are TRBV19 and TRBJ2-1; weak D call: TRBD1 (6 bases). Germline CDR1 reads LNHDA; CDR2 reads SQIVND (reference sequence). This CDR3 spans 11 amino acids. V gave up 5 bases and J gave up 15 bases, with 14 bases separating them. The CDR3: CASSDRRHPFF. Here the CDR3 DNA reads TGTGCCAGTAGTGACAGGCGACACCCGTTCTTC.

The chain uses TRBV19 and TRBJ1-1, with 7 nucleotides matching TRBD1. V trimming: 6 bases; J trimming: 1 base; junction bases outside the gene matches: 5. The germline gives CDR1 LNHDA, CDR2 SQIVND (reference sequence). This CDR3 comprises 14 residues. The CDR3 here is CASSAGTANTEAFF. The CDR3 DNA reads as TGTGCCAGTAGCGCCGGGACAGCGAACACTGAAGCTTTCTTT.

The chain uses TRBV29-1 and TRBJ2-1; TRBD2 matches 14 bases. The CDR3 extends over 15 amino acids. CDR1 and CDR2 from the germline V gene are SQVTM and ANQGSEA. After removal of 7 bases from V and 12 bases from J, the junction contained 14 bases not matched to a gene. The CDR3 here is CSGTGTSGSVKGQFF. The CDR3 bases are TGCAGCGGAACCGGGACTAGCGGGAGTGTAAAAGGGCAGTTCTTC.